The clone carrying this T cell receptor beta chain was counted between two and nine times. The antigen remains unidentified. The source of the sample is a study of response to subunit inactivated influenza vaccine. TCRdb reprocessed the RT-PCR reads via MiXCR and lists one record per CDR3 protein. The table has about 830,000 distinct CDR3 sequences, approximately 17% seen once; the top ten hold about a tenth. V lost 3 bases, J lost 2 bases, and 7 bases stayed unmatched. This CDR3 has 15 amino acids. Germline CDR1 and CDR2: SQVTM and ANQGSEA. Study results and caveats: Authors suggested that a seasonal influenza vaccination recruits few new T cells each time.

The sequences come from PBMCs from blood, collected roughly 5 days after vaccination. This clonotype was sampled from a man aged 45-60 years who received an inactivated influenza vaccine. The rearrangement joins TRBV29-1 to TRBJ2-1; 7 bases map to TRBD2. The CDR3 loop is CSVEGGSGAYNEQFF. The DNA of the CDR3 is TGCAGCGTTGAGGGTGGGAGCGGGGCCTACAATGAGCAGTTCTTC.